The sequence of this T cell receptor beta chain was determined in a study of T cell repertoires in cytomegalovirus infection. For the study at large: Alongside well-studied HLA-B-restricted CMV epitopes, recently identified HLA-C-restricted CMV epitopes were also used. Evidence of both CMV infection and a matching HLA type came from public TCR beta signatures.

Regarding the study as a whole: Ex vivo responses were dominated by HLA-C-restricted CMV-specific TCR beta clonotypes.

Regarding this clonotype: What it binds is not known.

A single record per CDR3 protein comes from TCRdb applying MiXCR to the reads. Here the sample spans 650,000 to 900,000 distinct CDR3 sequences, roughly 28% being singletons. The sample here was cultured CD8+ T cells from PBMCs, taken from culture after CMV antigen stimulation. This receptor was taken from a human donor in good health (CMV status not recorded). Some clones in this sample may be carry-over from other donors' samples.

This chain's CDR3 is CASSVDDLDDEQYV. Written as DNA, the CDR3 is TGTGCCAGCAGCGTCGACGACCTCGACGACGAGCAGTACGTC. The rearrangement joins TRBV7-9 to TRBJ2-7; D is unclear. CDR3 length equals 14 residues. The V and J ends lost 5 bases and 5 bases respectively, with 16 bases between them. CDR1 and CDR2 (germline): SEHNR, FQNEAQ (reference sequence).